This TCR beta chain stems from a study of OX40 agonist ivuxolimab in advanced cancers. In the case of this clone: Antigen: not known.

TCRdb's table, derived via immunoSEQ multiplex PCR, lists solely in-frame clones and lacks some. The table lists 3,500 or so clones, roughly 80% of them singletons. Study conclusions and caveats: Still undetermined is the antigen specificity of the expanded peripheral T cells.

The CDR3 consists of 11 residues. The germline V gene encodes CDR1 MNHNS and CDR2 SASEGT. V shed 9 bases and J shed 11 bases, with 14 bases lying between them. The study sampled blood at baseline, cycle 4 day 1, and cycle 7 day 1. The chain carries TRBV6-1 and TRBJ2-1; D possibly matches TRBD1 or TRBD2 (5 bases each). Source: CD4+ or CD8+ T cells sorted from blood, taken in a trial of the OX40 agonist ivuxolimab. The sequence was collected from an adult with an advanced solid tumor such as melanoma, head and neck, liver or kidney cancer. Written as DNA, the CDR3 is TGTGCCAGTTTGCTGGGGACCCAGCAGTTCTTC. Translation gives CASLLGTQQFF.